Listed here are 19 T cell receptor beta chains from one sample, sequenced in a study of T cells in Graves' hyperthyroidism and ophthalmopathy. Amplification targeted TCR beta CDR3 regions from RNA transcripts. Primed by the HTBI set, a first-round RT-PCR was run on the TCR CDR3. TCRdb analysed the multiplex PCR reads with MiXCR anew, one entry per CDR3 protein. The sample shows 300,000 to 450,000 distinct CDR3 sequences, 15% of them seen only once. Sample: blood. These receptor sequences come from a woman in her twenties or thirties with Graves' hyperthyroidism.

As concerns this clonotype: One junction end does not reproduce the germline sequence, and a read error may be involved. This rearrangement joins TRBV30 to TRBJ2-1; 14 nucleotides line up with TRBD2. Germline assignment: CDR1 GTSNPN and CDR2 SVGIG (reference sequence). The CDR3 is made up of 21 amino acids. In DNA, the CDR3 is TGTGCCTGGGCTCAAGACAACATGGGACTAGCGGGAGCACCCTCCCACAATGAGCAGTTCTTC. It translates to CAWAQDNMGLAGAPSHNEQFF.

This clonotype was recorded many times. The chain's CDR3 is CASSSGGINEQYF. The CDR3 bases are TGTGCCAGCAGCTCCGGCGGGATAAACGAGCAGTACTTC. This chain connects TRBV7-6 to TRBJ2-7; tentatively, D is TRBD2 (6 bases). The CDR3 spans 13 residues. With 4 bases removed from V and 5 bases from J, the gap between germline ends came to 12 bases. Germline V gene lookup returns CDR1 SGHVS and CDR2 FNYEAQ.

In its sample, this clonotype was seen many times. The rearrangement joins TRBV3-1 to TRBJ2-3, with D perhaps TRBD2 (6 bases). Germline V gene sequence: CDR1 LGHDT, CDR2 YNNKEL (reference sequence). CDR3 length: 15 residues. Trimming cost V 4 bases and J 0 bases, with 11 bases left between them. In nucleotides, the CDR3 is TGTGCCAGCAGCCGTAACAGCGGGAGCACAGATACGCAGTATTTT. This encodes CASSRNSGSTDTQYF.

Many counts were recorded for this clonotype. The rearrangement joins TRBV2 to TRBJ2-5; D is perhaps TRBD1 or TRBD2 (5 bases each). CDR1 and CDR2 from the germline V gene are SNHLY and FYNNEI. There are 13 residues in the CDR3. Between the trimmed V and J ends, which lost 7 bases and 5 bases, there was a span of 14 bases. The CDR3 DNA is TGTGCCAGCAATAGTCTCGAGGGGGAGACCCAGTACTTC. This codes for CASNSLEGETQYF. The full variable domain, in which reference TRBV2 and TRBJ2-5 provide the parts outside the CDR3, is EPEVTQTPSHQVTQMGQEVILRCVPISNHLYFYWYRQILGQKVEFLVSFYNNEISEKSEIFDDQFSVERPDGSNFTLKIRSTKLEDSAMYFCASNSLEGETQYFGPGTRLLVL.

This clonotype was recorded many times. The chain is built from TRBV7-8 and TRBJ2-7, with 12 bases matching TRBD2. V lost 5 bases, J lost 2 bases, and 7 bases stayed unmatched. Germline V CDR1 and CDR2: SGHVS, FQNEAQ. This CDR3 has 16 residues. The CDR3 sequence is CASSPGTSGPPYEQYF. CDR3 DNA sequence: TGTGCCAGCAGCCCAGGGACTAGCGGGCCGCCCTACGAGCAGTACTTC.

There are many counts of this clonotype. CDR3 sequence: CASSVSDSENQPQHF. The CDR3 DNA follows: TGTGCCAGCAGTGTCTCGGACAGCGAGAATCAGCCCCAGCATTTT. The chain has TRBV2 and TRBJ1-5; D is possibly TRBD1 (6 bases). The CDR3 has 15 residues. The germline gives CDR1 SNHLY, CDR2 FYNNEI. The V and J ends lost 4 bases and 4 bases respectively, with 14 bases between them.

In its sample, this clonotype was seen a few times. The chain uses TRBV5-1 and TRBJ2-3; the match to TRBD1 covers 7 bases. The length of the CDR3 is 16 residues. CDR1 is SGHRS, CDR2 YFSETQ, per germline. Trimming cost V 1 base and J 0 bases; bases outside gene matches: 5. The CDR3 protein is CASSLFEQGSTDTQYF. In DNA, the CDR3 is TGCGCCAGCAGCTTGTTCGAACAGGGGAGCACAGATACGCAGTATTTT. Variable domain in full (rest from reference TRBV5-1 and TRBJ2-3): KAGVTQTPRYLIKTRGQQVTLSCSPISGHRSVSWYQQTPGQGLQFLFEYFSETQRNKGNFPGRFSGRQFSNSRSEMNVSTLELGDSALYLCASSLFEQGSTDTQYFGPGTRLTVL.

This clonotype appeared many times. The chain uses TRBV7-9 and TRBJ2-3; D uncertain. V was cut by 5 bases and J by 5 bases, with 8 bases left in between. The CDR3 extends over 12 amino acids. Germline assignment: CDR1 SEHNR and CDR2 FQNEAQ (reference sequence). CDR3 residues: CASSHGGDTQYF. The DNA for the CDR3 is TGTGCCAGCAGCCATGGTGGAGATACGCAGTATTTT.

This clonotype was detected a few times. The genes are TRBV2 and TRBJ2-1; 11 bases line up with TRBD1. CDR1 is SNHLY, CDR2 FYNNEI, per germline. The CDR3 is 15 amino acids. Trimming at V came to 5 bases and at J to 8 bases, leaving 8 bases not matched to a gene. CDR3 amino acids: CASSIGTGGMDEQFF. In DNA form, the CDR3 reads TGTGCCAGCAGTATCGGGACAGGGGGAATGGATGAGCAGTTCTTC.

In this sample, this clonotype turned up many times. V usage is TRBV7-2 and J usage is TRBJ2-1; D call uncertain. CDR3 length: 12 residues. Deletions cut 5 bases from V and 8 bases from J, with 10 bases between. Germline CDR1 is SGHTA and CDR2 is FQGNSA. The CDR3 DNA follows: TGTGCCAGCAGCCTATGGGTGGATGAGCAGTTCTTC. It yields the protein CASSLWVDEQFF.

In this sample, this clonotype turned up many times. The rearrangement links TRBV30 to TRBJ1-3; TRBD1 might be the D (5 bases). V was shortened by 0 bases and J by 0 bases, with 12 bases between the two germline ends. Germline V gene sequence: CDR1 GTSNPN, CDR2 SVGIG (reference sequence). The CDR3 has 16 residues. The CDR3 DNA reads TGTGCCTGGAGTGTGCGCAGGGCCAACTCTGGAAACACCATATATTTT. It encodes CAWSVRRANSGNTIYF. Variable domain in full (rest from reference TRBV30 and TRBJ1-3): SQTIHQWPATLVQPVGSPLSLECTVEGTSNPNLYWYRQAAGRGLQLLFYSVGIGQISSEVPQNLSASRPQDRQFILSSKKLLLSDSGFYLCAWSVRRANSGNTIYFGEGSWLTVV.

This clonotype was detected many times. Mismatch with germline at one junction end may stem from a read error. This rearrangement joins TRBV18 to TRBJ1-1, with D possibly being TRBD1 (6 bases). The CDR3 totals 14 residues. Germline CDR1 reads KGHSH; CDR2 reads LQKENI. The CDR3 loop is CASSSTGLNAEAFF. The CDR3 region has the DNA TGTGCCAGCTCATCTACAGGGTTGAACGCTGAAGCTTTCTTT.

Many counts were recorded for this clonotype. The chain employs TRBV20-1 and TRBJ2-5, with D perhaps matching TRBD1 (6 bases). The CDR3 consists of 12 residues. The germline CDR1 and CDR2 sequences are DFQATT and SNEGSKA (reference sequence). V lost 5 bases to trimming and J lost 2 bases, with 9 bases between them. The CDR3 loop is CSAGRGQETQYF. The DNA for the CDR3 is TGCAGTGCTGGAAGGGGGCAAGAGACCCAGTACTTC.

This clonotype was detected only a few times. The chain carries TRBV19 and TRBJ1-2; 7 bases are shared with TRBD1. J was trimmed by 3 bases and V by 5 bases; bases with no gene match: 6. The CDR3 runs to 14 residues. From germline, CDR1 is LNHDA and CDR2 SQIVND (reference sequence). In DNA, the CDR3 is TGTGCCAGTAGTGTCTCGGGACAGTACTATGGCTACACCTTC. Translation gives CASSVSGQYYGYTF.

In this sample, this clonotype turned up a few times. The chain is built from TRBV27 and TRBJ2-3, with TRBD2 identical over 7 bases. This CDR3 region has 15 residues. After removal of 5 bases from V and 6 bases from J, the junction contained 11 bases not matched to a gene. In germline, CDR1 is MNHEY, CDR2 SMNVEV (reference sequence). The CDR3 is CASSPQGLVWDTQYF. For the CDR3, the DNA is TGTGCCAGCAGTCCACAAGGACTAGTGTGGGATACGCAGTATTTT.

This clonotype occurred many times. The V and J genes are TRBV2 and TRBJ1-2; 7 bases match TRBD1. V trimming: 0 bases; J trimming: 8 bases; junction bases outside the gene matches: 12. CDR3 length: 16 amino acids. CDR1 SNHLY and CDR2 FYNNEI come from the germline V gene. CDR3 DNA: TGTGCCAGCAGTGAAGCTACGGTCAGGGGGGACCCAGGCTACACCTTC. As protein: CASSEATVRGDPGYTF.

This clonotype was observed at least ten times. The rearrangement links TRBV6-1 to TRBJ2-7; D might be TRBD2 (6 bases). V lost 4 bases, J lost 5 bases, and 18 bases lay in between. The CDR3 has 15 amino acids. Germline V gene sequence: CDR1 MNHNS, CDR2 SASEGT. CDR3 bases: TGTGCCAGCAGTGCCCCGGGACTGCCTTTGGACGAGCAGTACTTC. The encoded protein is CASSAPGLPLDEQYF.

The CDR3 reads CASSYDRVTNEKLFF. DNA of the CDR3: TGTGCCAGCAGCTATGACAGGGTTACTAATGAAAAACTGTTTTTT. V is TRBV28 and J is TRBJ1-4; 7 bases align to TRBD1. The germline gives CDR1 MDHEN, CDR2 SYDVKM. Trimming cost V 6 bases and J 2 bases; bases outside gene matches: 6. The CDR3 is 15 residues long.

This chain joins TRBV19 and TRBJ2-1; a weak D match, TRBD1 (5 bases). CDR3 length: 15 amino acids. Germline assignment: CDR1 LNHDA and CDR2 SQIVND (reference sequence). Trimming shortened V by 3 bases and J by 0 bases, and 9 bases separated the two germline ends. In DNA form, the CDR3 reads TGTGCCAGTAGTATGGGGCTTCTCTCCTACAATGAGCAGTTCTTC. Its translation: CASSMGLLSYNEQFF. Full variable domain (missing parts from reference TRBV19 and TRBJ2-1): DGGITQSPKYLFRKEGQNVTLSCEQNLNHDAMYWYRQDPGQGLRLIYYSQIVNDFQKGDIAEGYSVSREKKESFPLTVTSAQKNPTAFYLCASSMGLLSYNEQFFGPGTRLTVL.